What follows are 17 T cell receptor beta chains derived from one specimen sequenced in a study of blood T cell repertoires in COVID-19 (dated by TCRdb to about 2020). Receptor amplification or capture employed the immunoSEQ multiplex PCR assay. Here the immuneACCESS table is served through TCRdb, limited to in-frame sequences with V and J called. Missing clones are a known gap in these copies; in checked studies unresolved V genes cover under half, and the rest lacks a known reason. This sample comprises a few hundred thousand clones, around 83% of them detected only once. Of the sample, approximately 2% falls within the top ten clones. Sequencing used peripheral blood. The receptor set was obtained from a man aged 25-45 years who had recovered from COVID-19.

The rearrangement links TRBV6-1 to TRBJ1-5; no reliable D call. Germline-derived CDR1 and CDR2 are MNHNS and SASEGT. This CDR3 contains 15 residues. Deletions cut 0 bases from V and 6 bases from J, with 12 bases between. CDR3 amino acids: CASSEALSGAQPQHF. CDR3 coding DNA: TGTGCCAGCAGTGAAGCATTGTCGGGTGCTCAGCCCCAGCATTTT.

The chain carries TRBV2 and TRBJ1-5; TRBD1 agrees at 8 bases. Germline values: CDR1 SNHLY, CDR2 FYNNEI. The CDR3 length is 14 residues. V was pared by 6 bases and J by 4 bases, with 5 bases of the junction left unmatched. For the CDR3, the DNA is TGTGCCAGCAGCGAGACAGGGGATAATCAGCCCCAGCATTTT. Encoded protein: CASSETGDNQPQHF.

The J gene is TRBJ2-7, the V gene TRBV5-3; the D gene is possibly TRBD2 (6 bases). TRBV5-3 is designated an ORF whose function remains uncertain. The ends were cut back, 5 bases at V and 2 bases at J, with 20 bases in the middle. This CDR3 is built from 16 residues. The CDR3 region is CARRCCRDSRTYEQYV. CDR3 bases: TGTGCCAGAAGGTGCTGCCGGGACTCACGGACCTACGAGCAGTACGTC.

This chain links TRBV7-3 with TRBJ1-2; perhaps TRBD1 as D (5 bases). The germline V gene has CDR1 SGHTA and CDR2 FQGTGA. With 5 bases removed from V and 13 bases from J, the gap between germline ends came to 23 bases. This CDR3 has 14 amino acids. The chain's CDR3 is CASSVVPGLLSPTF. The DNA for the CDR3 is TGTGCCAGCAGCGTGGTGCCGGGACTCCTGTCACCCACCTTC.

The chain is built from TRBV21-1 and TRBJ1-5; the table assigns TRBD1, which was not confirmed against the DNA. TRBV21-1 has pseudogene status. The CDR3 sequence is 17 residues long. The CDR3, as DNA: TGTGCCAGCACCTCGGACAGGGCGGAATATAGCAATCAGCCCCAGCATTTT. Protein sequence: CASTSDRAEYSNQPQHF.

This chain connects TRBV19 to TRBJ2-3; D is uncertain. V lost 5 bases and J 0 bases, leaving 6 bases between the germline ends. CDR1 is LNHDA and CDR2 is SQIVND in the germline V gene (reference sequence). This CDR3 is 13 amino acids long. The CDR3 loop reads CASSPTSTDTQYF. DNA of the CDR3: TGTGCCAGTAGTCCGACTAGCACAGATACGCAGTATTTT.

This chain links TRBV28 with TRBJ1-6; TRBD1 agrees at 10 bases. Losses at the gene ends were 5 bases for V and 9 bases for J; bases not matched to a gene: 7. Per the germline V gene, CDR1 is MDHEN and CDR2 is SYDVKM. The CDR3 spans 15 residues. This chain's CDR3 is CASSQQGQGISPLHF. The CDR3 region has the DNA TGTGCCAGCAGTCAACAGGGACAGGGGATTTCACCCCTCCACTTT.

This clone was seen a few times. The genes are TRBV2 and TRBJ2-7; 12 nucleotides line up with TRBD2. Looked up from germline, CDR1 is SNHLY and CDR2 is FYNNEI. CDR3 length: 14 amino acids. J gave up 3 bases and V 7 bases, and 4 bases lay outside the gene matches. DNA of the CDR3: TGTGCCAGCATCCCGACTAGCGGGGGCTACGAGCAGTACTTC. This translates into CASIPTSGGYEQYF.

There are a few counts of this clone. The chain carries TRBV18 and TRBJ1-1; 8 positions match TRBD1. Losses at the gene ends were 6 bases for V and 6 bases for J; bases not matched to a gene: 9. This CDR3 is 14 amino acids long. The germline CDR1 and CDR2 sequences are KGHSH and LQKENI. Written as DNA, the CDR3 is TGTGCCAGCTCGCCTCAGGGGGCGCGCGCTGAAGCTTTCTTT. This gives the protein CASSPQGARAEAFF.

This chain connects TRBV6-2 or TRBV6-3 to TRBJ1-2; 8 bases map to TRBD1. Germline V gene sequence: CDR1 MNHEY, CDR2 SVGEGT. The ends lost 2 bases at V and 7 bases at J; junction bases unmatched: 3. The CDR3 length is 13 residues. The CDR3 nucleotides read TGTGCCAGCAGTTACGACAGGGGACTTGGCTACACCTTC. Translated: CASSYDRGLGYTF.

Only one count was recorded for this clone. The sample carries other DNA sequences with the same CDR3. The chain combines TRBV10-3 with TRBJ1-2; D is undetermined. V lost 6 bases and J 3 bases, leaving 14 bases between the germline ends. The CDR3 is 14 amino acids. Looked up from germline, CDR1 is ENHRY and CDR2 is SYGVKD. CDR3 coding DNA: TGTGCCATCAGAGGTGGAGGGTACGACTATGGCTACACCTTC. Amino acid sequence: CAIRGGGYDYGYTF.

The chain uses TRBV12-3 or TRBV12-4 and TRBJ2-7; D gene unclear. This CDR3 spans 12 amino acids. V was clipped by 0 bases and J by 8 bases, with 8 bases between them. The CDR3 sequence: CASSLAAFKQYF. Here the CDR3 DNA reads TGTGCCAGCAGTTTAGCGGCATTTAAGCAGTACTTC.

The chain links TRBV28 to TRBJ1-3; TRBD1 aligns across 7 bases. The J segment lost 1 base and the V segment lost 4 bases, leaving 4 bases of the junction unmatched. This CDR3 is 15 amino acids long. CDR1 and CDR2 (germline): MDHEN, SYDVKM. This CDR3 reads CASSSRGASGNTIYF. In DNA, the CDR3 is TGTGCCAGCAGTTCCAGGGGGGCTTCTGGAAACACCATATATTTT.

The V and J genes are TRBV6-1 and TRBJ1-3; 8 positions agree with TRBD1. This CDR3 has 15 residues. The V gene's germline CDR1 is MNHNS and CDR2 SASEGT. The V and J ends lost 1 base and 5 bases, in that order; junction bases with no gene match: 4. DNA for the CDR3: TGTGCCAGCAGTGAAGTGGGGGACAGGAGAAACACCATATATTTT. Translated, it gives CASSEVGDRRNTIYF.

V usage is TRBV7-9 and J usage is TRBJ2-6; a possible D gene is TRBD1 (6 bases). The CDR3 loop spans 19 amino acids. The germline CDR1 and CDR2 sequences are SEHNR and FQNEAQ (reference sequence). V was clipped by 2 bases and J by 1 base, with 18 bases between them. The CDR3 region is CASSLKGPDRSSGANVLTF. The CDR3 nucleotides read TGTGCCAGCAGCTTAAAAGGACCGGACAGAAGTTCTGGGGCCAACGTCCTGACTTTC.

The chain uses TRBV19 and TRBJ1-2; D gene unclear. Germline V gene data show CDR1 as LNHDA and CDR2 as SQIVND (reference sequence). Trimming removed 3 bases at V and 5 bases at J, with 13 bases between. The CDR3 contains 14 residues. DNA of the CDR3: TGTGCCAGTAGTATCCCGGCGGCGGGGTATGGCTACACCTTC. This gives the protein CASSIPAAGYGYTF.

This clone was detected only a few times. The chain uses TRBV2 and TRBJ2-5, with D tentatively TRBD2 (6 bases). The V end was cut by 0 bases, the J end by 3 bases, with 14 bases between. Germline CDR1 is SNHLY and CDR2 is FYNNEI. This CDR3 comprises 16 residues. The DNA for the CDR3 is TGTGCCAGCAGTGAAGCGGGCGGGGCGATAAAAGAGACCCAGTACTTC. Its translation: CASSEAGGAIKETQYF.